The T cell receptor beta chain under discussion was sequenced for a study of T cell changes during pregnancy in multiple sclerosis. Trimming removed 2 bases at V and 5 bases at J, with 15 bases between. Germline CDR1 and CDR2: SGHVS and FNYEAQ. The CDR3 runs 15 residues. Profiled with immunoSEQ multiplex PCR; TCRdb holds only in-frame clones, not every one. The sample has 25,000 to 30,000 clones; about 93% are singletons. Material: CD4+ T cells from peripheral blood mononuclear cells, obtained after pregnancy. V and J are TRBV7-6 and TRBJ2-5; maybe TRBD1 (6 bases). This receptor was obtained from a female donor with multiple sclerosis, enrolled in a pregnancy study. CDR3 sequence (DNA): TGTGCCAGCAGCTTAATTGGTCTGAGGGGGGAGACCCAGTACTTC. Its protein is CASSLIGLRGETQYF.